This TCR beta chain emerged from a study of early T cells in non-severe SARS-CoV-2 infection. Looking at the study overall: The authors sequenced bulk RNA from unsorted whole blood, leaving chains unpaired.

Whole-study results and caveats: VDJdb-based matching was biased toward anti-spike CD8 responses and missed private and CD4 specificities.

This clonotype was counted a few times. What it recognizes is unknown. Unique molecular identifiers tagged individual cDNA molecules. TCRdb analysed the 5' RACE reads with MiXCR anew, one entry per CDR3 protein. The sample contains 70,000 or so distinct CDR3 sequences, 3.5% to 6% of which appear only once. The source material was whole blood, sampled at baseline. The origin of this receptor is an adult who was a healthcare worker with PCR-confirmed SARS-CoV-2 infection or an uninfected control (not recorded which). The donor label of this sample is uncertain.

CDR3 DNA: TGTGCCAGCAGCTCACGAGGGACTAGCGGGGGACAACCCACAGATACGCAGTATTTT. It encodes CASSSRGTSGGQPTDTQYF. The gene calls are TRBV9 and TRBJ2-3; 14 nucleotides agree with TRBD2. Trimming took 4 bases from V and 2 from J; bases not matched to a gene: 12. The CDR3 spans 19 residues. Germline V gene sequence: CDR1 SGDLS, CDR2 YYNGEE.